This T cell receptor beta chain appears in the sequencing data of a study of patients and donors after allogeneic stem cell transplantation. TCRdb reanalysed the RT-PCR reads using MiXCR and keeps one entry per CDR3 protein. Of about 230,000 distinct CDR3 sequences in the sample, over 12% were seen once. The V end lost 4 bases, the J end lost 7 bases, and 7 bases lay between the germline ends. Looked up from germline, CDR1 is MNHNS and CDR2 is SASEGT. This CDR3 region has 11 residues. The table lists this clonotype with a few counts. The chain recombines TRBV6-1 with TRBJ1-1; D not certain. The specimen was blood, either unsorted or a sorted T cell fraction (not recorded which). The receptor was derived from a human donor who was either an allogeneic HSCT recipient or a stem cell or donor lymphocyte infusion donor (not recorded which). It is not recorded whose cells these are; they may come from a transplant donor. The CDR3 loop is CASSAGFEAFF. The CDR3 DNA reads TGTGCCAGCAGTGCGGGATTTGAAGCTTTCTTT.